This T cell receptor (beta chain) came from a study of blood T cell repertoires in COVID-19. Study-level information: PBMCs, B-cell-depleted T cells, or T cells were the source of the cDNA or gDNA that made up the material.

Study processing details: Estimation of nucleated cell counts relied on the amplification of reference gene primers. Measured with immunoSEQ multiplex PCR; TCRdb has only the in-frame clones, and not every one. Clone size and V and J calls were adopted from that table, with D and trimming inferred from the DNA. The sample holds some 300,000 clones; over 85% are singletons and the top ten take 2.5% to 3.5%. Participants were placed into cohorts based on the clinical history they reported. The J segment lost 5 bases and the V segment lost 0 bases, leaving 7 bases of the junction unmatched. The CDR3 is made up of 15 amino acids. Germline-derived CDR1 and CDR2 are LGHDT and YNNKEL (reference sequence).

This sequence joins TRBV3-1 (or the pseudogene TRBV3-2) and TRBJ2-7; 7 bases agree with TRBD2. Sequenced input: PBMCs or T cells enriched from blood (not recorded which). This receptor was identified in a woman between 50 and 59 years old who had been exposed to COVID-19. CDR3 sequence reads: CASSQESLAWNEQYF. The CDR3, as DNA: TGTGCCAGCAGCCAAGAATCACTAGCGTGGAACGAGCAGTACTTC.